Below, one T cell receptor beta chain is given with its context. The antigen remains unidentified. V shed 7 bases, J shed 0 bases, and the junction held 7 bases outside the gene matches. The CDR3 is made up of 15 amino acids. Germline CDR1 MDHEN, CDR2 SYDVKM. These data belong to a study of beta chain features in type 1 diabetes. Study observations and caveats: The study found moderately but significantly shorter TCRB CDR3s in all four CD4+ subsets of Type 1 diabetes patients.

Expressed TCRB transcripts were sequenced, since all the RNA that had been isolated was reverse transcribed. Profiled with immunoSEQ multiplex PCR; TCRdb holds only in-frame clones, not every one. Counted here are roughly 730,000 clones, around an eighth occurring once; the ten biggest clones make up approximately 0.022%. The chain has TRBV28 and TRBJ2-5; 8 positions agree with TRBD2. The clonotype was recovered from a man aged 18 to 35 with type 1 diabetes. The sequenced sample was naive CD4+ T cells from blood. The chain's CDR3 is CASTGGGLYQETQYF. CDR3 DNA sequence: TGTGCCAGCACGGGCGGGGGGTTGTACCAAGAGACCCAGTACTTC.